This T cell receptor beta chain was captured in a study of shared clonotypes between healthy human individuals. Trimming shortened V by 5 bases and J by 0 bases, and 8 bases separated the two germline ends. The germline CDR1 and CDR2 sequences are SEHNR and FQNEAQ (reference sequence). The CDR3 has 14 residues. Study-level points and caveats: Clonotype sharing among the donors was expected to vary with sequencing depth.

As to this clone: No antigen is known for it. The same CDR3 can be traced to other DNA sequences in this sample.

Naive CD8 cells comprised CD45RO-negative, CCR7-positively selected cells, excluding terminally differentiated effector memory CD45RA+ cells. The donors, all of them Caucasian adults, lived in Nashville, Tennessee. Here immunoSEQ multiplex PCR was the method, and the copy in TCRdb shows in-frame clones only, minus some. The sample has 1.5 million to 2.5 million clones; roughly 94% are singletons. This TCR came from a man aged 18 to 29 in good health. Sequencing was performed on naive CD8+ T cells sorted from blood. The rearrangement uses TRBV7-9 and TRBJ2-1; D not certain. The CDR3 reads CASSLGSSYNEQFF. In DNA form, the CDR3 reads TGTGCCAGCAGCCTGGGTAGCTCCTACAATGAGCAGTTCTTC.